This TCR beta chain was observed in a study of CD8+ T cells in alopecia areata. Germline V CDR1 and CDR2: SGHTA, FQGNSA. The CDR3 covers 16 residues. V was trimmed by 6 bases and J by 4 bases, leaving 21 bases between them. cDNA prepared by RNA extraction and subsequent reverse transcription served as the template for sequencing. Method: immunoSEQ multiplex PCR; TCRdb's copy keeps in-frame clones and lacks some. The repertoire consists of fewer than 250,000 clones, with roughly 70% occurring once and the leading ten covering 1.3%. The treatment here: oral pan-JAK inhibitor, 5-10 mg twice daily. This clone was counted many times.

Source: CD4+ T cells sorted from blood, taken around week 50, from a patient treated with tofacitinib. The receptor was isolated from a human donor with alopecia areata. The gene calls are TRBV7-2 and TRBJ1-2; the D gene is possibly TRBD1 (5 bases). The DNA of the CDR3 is TGTGCCAGCAGTCCACCGACGGCAGGGCAATTCTATGGCTACACCTTC. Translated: CASSPPTAGQFYGYTF.